The clone carrying this T cell receptor beta chain was counted between two and nine times. Original processing notes: The assay estimated nucleated cells by amplifying reference gene primers. TCRdb's table, derived via immunoSEQ multiplex PCR, lists solely in-frame clones and lacks some. V and J calls and clone size are as listed in that table; D and trimming were resolved from the DNA. The repertoire includes 200,000 to 250,000 clones, approximately 86% of them detected once, and about 3.9% sits in the top ten. The sample is drawn from a study of blood T cell repertoires in COVID-19. Study at large: Acute and convalescent COVID-19 samples came from the United States, Italy and Spain. T cells, B-cell-depleted T cells, or PBMCs provided the cDNA or gDNA that served as material.

Between the trimmed V and J ends, which lost 5 bases and 0 bases, there was a span of 14 bases. Germline V gene lookup returns CDR1 SGDLS and CDR2 YYNGEE. CDR3 length: 15 amino acids. Sequenced sample: peripheral blood. This receptor was taken from a woman at least 80 years old with acute or convalescent COVID-19. The J gene is TRBJ1-1, the V gene TRBV9; weak D call: TRBD1 (5 bases). The chain's CDR3 is CASSRGGIVNTEAFF. CDR3 in DNA: TGTGCCAGCAGTCGGGGGGGTATCGTGAACACTGAAGCTTTCTTT.